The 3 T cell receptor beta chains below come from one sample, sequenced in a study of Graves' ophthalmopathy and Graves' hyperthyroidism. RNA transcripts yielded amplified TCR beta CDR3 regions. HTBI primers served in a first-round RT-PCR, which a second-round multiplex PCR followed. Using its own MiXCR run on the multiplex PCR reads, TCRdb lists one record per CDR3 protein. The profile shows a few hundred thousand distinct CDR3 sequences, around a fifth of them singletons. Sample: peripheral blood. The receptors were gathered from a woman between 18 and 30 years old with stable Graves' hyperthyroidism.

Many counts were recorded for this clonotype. The CDR3 loop is CASSPGQGVPEAFF. The CDR3 bases are TGTGCCAGCAGCCCAGGACAGGGGGTCCCTGAAGCTTTCTTT. This chain links TRBV7-3 with TRBJ1-1; 10 bases align to TRBD1. V lost 5 bases and J lost 6; bases outside the gene matches: 6. The CDR3 loop spans 14 amino acids. The germline gives CDR1 SGHTA, CDR2 FQGTGA.

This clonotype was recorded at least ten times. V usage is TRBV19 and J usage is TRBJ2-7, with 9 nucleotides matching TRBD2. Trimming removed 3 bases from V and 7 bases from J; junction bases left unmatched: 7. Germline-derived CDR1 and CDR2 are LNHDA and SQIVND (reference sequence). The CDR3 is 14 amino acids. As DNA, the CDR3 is TGTGCCAGTAGTATCGGACTAGCGCGTGGGGAGCAGTACTTC. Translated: CASSIGLARGEQYF.

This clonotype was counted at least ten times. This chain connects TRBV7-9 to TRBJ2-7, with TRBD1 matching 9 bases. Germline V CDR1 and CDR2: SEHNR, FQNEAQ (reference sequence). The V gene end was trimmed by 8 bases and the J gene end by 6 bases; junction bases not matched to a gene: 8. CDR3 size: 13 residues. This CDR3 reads CASRRDRVGEQYF. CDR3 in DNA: TGTGCCAGCCGCCGGGACAGGGTGGGCGAGCAGTACTTC.